This T cell receptor (beta chain) was identified in a study of vaccination effects on CD4 cells after COVID-19. Overall study context: Post-vaccine sample collection fell at a median of 72 days after the second dose. Study-level results: After vaccination of healthy people, only 1 of 255 vaccine-induced clones cross-reacted with common cold coronaviruses. Marked clonal contraction of infection- and vaccine-induced clones was seen late after vaccination.

Repertoires were generated with immunoSEQ multiplex PCR, while TCRdb's copy carries only in-frame clones and drops some. This repertoire shows under 35,000 clones, roughly 81% found once; its top ten account for around 14%. CDR3 length: 15 residues. The V gene end was trimmed by 3 bases and the J gene end by 13 bases; junction bases not matched to a gene: 12. CDR1 is MGHRA, CDR2 YSYEKL, per germline. As for this clone: Its specificity is not known.

Subsequent to a culture period of approximately 11 days, CD4+ T cells were isolated. Two-dose BNT162b2 or mRNA-1273 vaccination was given to participants. The gene calls are TRBV4-1 and TRBJ2-4; 10 positions match TRBD1. Here the sequenced sample was CD4+ T cells from PBMCs cultured without peptide, taken after COVID-19 vaccination. This TCR came from a human donor who received a COVID-19 vaccine. This CDR3 reads CASSHKTGGGREQYF. Written as DNA, the CDR3 is TGCGCCAGCAGCCACAAGACAGGGGGCGGGCGGGAACAGTACTTC.